The 26 T cell receptor beta chains below were found in one sample sequenced in a study of blood T cell repertoires in COVID-19. The method was immunoSEQ multiplex PCR; TCRdb's version includes in-frame clones alone and lacks a portion of them. This sample yields 85,000 to 120,000 clones, of which 80% to 95% are seen a single time; about 4% belongs to the top ten. Input material: peripheral blood. These receptors were collected from a man aged 18 to 30 with acute or convalescent COVID-19.

This sequence joins TRBV5-1 and TRBJ2-3; TRBD1 matches at 8 bases. In germline, CDR1 is SGHRS, CDR2 YFSETQ. There are 17 residues in the CDR3. The ends lost 3 bases at V and 1 base at J; junction bases unmatched: 10. Here the CDR3 reads CASSSNLGQGGTDTQYF. The CDR3 region has the DNA TGCGCCAGCAGCTCAAACCTCGGACAGGGTGGCACAGATACGCAGTATTTT.

The chain links TRBV3-1 (or the pseudogene TRBV3-2) to TRBJ1-1; TRBD1 might be the D (6 bases). The V end lost 4 bases, the J end lost 4 bases, and 13 bases lay between the germline ends. This CDR3 contains 14 residues. The germline V gene encodes CDR1 LGHDT and CDR2 YNNKEL (reference sequence). This CDR3 reads CASSPGGGSTEAFF. The CDR3 DNA follows: TGTGCCAGCAGCCCGGGCGGGGGCAGCACTGAAGCTTTCTTT.

The chain carries TRBV30 and TRBJ1-1; no firm D call. Germline values: CDR1 GTSNPN, CDR2 SVGIG (reference sequence). V lost 0 bases and J 4 bases, leaving 12 bases between the germline ends. The CDR3 spans 14 residues. The CDR3 loop is CAWSVGGEGTEAFF. The DNA of the CDR3 is TGTGCCTGGAGTGTCGGTGGCGAGGGCACTGAAGCTTTCTTT.

This chain joins TRBV15 and TRBJ2-5; tentatively, D is TRBD1 (6 bases). CDR1 LNHNV and CDR2 YYDKDF come from the germline V gene (reference sequence). Trimming shortened V by 3 bases and J by 1 base, and 18 bases separated the two germline ends. This CDR3 is built from 17 residues. The DNA for the CDR3 is TGTGCCACCAGCAGTTCCGGGACACTGCCGTCCCAAGAGACCCAGTACTTC. Translating gives CATSSSGTLPSQETQYF. The whole variable domain, remainder taken from reference TRBV15 and TRBJ2-5, is DAMVIQNPRYQVTQFGKPVTLSCSQTLNHNVMYWYQQKSSQAPKLLFHYYDKDFNNEADTPDNFQSRRPNTSFCFLDIRSPGLGDTAMYLCATSSSGTLPSQETQYFGPGTRLLVL.

The chain joins TRBV7-6 to TRBJ1-1; TRBD1 is a possible D gene (6 bases). The CDR3 covers 13 residues. The germline V gene has CDR1 SGHVS and CDR2 FNYEAQ. Trimming pared 5 bases from V and 4 bases from J, leaving 11 bases between. CDR3 amino acids: CASSPLGATEAFF. As DNA, the CDR3 is TGTGCCAGCAGCCCCTTGGGGGCCACTGAAGCTTTCTTT.

This chain joins TRBV2 and TRBJ1-2; D gene unclear. The CDR3 consists of 13 residues. The V and J ends lost 6 bases and 1 base respectively, with 9 bases between them. CDR1 SNHLY and CDR2 FYNNEI come from the germline V gene. In nucleotides, the CDR3 is TGTGCCAGCAGGGAGGGAAATAACTATGGCTACACCTTC. This gives the protein CASREGNNYGYTF.

V usage is TRBV9 and J usage is TRBJ2-2; 8 nucleotides line up with TRBD2. This CDR3 is built from 18 residues. Germline loops: CDR1 SGDLS, CDR2 YYNGEE. Trimming removed 0 bases from V and 1 base from J; junction bases left unmatched: 8. The CDR3 nucleotides read TGTGCCAGCAGCGTAGTAGGCGGCCTAGCGGGGAACACCGGGGAGCTGTTTTTT. As protein: CASSVVGGLAGNTGELFF.

The gene calls are TRBV6-5 and TRBJ1-1; D possibly corresponds to TRBD1 (5 bases). The CDR3 contains 13 residues. The germline gives CDR1 MNHEY, CDR2 SVGAGI. Deletions cut 5 bases from V and 1 base from J, with 8 bases between. CDR3 protein: CASSLGQNTEAFF. The CDR3 DNA sequence: TGTGCCAGCAGTCTTGGACAGAACACTGAAGCTTTCTTT.

CDR3: CSVEVGTMYGYTF. CDR3 DNA sequence: TGCAGCGTTGAGGTGGGCACCATGTATGGCTACACCTTC. The genes are TRBV29-1 and TRBJ1-2; the D is unclear. V lost 3 bases to trimming and J lost 5 bases, with 13 bases between them. CDR3 length: 13 amino acids. Germline V lookup: CDR1 SQVTM, CDR2 ANQGSEA.

The chain carries TRBV24-1 and TRBJ2-3, with a possible D match to TRBD1 (6 bases). Germline V gene data show CDR1 as KGHDR and CDR2 as SFDVKD. Trimming took 4 bases from V and 9 from J, leaving 16 bases between them. This CDR3 has 14 residues. For the CDR3, the DNA is TGTGCCACCAGTGAAAACAGGGTATCGGGCACGCAGTATTTT. Its translation: CATSENRVSGTQYF.

The V gene is TRBV5-1, the J gene TRBJ2-7; D may be TRBD1 (6 bases). The V and J ends lost 0 bases and 4 bases respectively, with 14 bases between them. CDR3 length: 15 residues. Germline loops: CDR1 SGHRS, CDR2 YFSETQ. CDR3 sequence: CASSLAQGPDYEQYF. The DNA of the CDR3 is TGCGCCAGCAGCTTGGCACAGGGCCCCGATTACGAGCAGTACTTC.

The chain joins TRBV6-6 to TRBJ1-1; perhaps TRBD1 as D (6 bases). The CDR3 has 16 residues. V dropped 4 bases and J dropped 4 bases, with 19 bases sitting between them. Germline V gives CDR1 MNHNY, CDR2 SVGAGI (reference sequence). The DNA of the CDR3 is TGTGCCAGCAGTTCCCGCCACGGGGGCGGGAGCACTGAAGCTTTCTTT. It specifies CASSSRHGGGSTEAFF.

This clone was detected only a few times. The chain combines TRBV29-1 with TRBJ1-2, with D tentatively TRBD1 (5 bases). V was clipped by 1 base and J by 4 bases, with 13 bases between them. The CDR3 covers 14 residues. Germline lookup yields CDR1 SQVTM and CDR2 ANQGSEA. The CDR3 sequence: CSVEGRAGGYGYTF. CDR3 bases: TGCAGCGTTGAAGGGCGCGCGGGGGGCTATGGCTACACCTTC.

The V gene is TRBV5-1, the J gene TRBJ2-5; 9 bases match TRBD2. Germline-derived CDR1 and CDR2 are SGHRS and YFSETQ. CDR3 length: 21 residues. The V gene end was trimmed by 0 bases and the J gene end by 0 bases; junction bases not matched to a gene: 18. The CDR3 bases are TGCGCCAGCAGCTTGGCCACGGGACTAGCAAAGAGGGGGGAAAACCAAGAGACCCAGTACTTC. Encoded protein: CASSLATGLAKRGENQETQYF.

The chain joins TRBV9 to TRBJ2-3, with a tentative D call TRBD2 (5 bases). The CDR3 contains 16 residues. Deletions cut 4 bases from V and 1 base from J, with 16 bases between. Germline values: CDR1 SGDLS, CDR2 YYNGEE. DNA of the CDR3: TGTGCCAGCAGCTCCCGGGAATCCCCACGCACAGATACGCAGTATTTT. Protein product: CASSSRESPRTDTQYF.

The chain combines TRBV7-8 with TRBJ2-1; D remains ambiguous. The CDR3 sequence is 11 residues long. CDR1 is SGHVS and CDR2 is FQNEAQ in the germline V gene. V was shortened by 5 bases and J by 10 bases, with 9 bases between the two germline ends. The CDR3 region is CASSPLREQFF. CDR3 nucleotide sequence: TGTGCCAGCAGCCCCCTCAGAGAGCAGTTCTTC.

The chain recombines TRBV19 with TRBJ2-2; a possible D gene is TRBD1 (5 bases). Per the germline V gene, CDR1 is LNHDA and CDR2 is SQIVND (reference sequence). Trimming took off 4 bases at V and 0 bases at J, with 12 bases between the two ends. This CDR3 has 16 residues. The CDR3 sequence: CASSTPQGANTGELFF. CDR3 bases: TGTGCCAGTAGTACCCCCCAGGGCGCGAACACCGGGGAGCTGTTTTTT.

This clone has only a few counts. The V gene is TRBV19, the J gene TRBJ2-7, with D hard to call. Germline V lookup: CDR1 LNHDA, CDR2 SQIVND (reference sequence). V lost 5 bases, J lost 1 base, and 15 bases lay in between. CDR3 length: 15 amino acids. The CDR3 DNA is TGTGCCAGTAGTCGCCGGGTCGGCTCTTCCTACGAGCAGTACTTC. Residues: CASSRRVGSSYEQYF.

This clone was detected once. V and J are TRBV5-1 and TRBJ1-5; the D is unclear. Trimming shortened V by 4 bases and J by 6 bases, and 5 bases separated the two germline ends. Germline-derived CDR1 and CDR2 are SGHRS and YFSETQ. There are 11 residues in the CDR3. For the CDR3, the DNA is TGCGCCAGCAGCGATAGTCAGCCCCAGCATTTT. Amino acids: CASSDSQPQHF. Combining the CDR3 with reference TRBV5-1 and TRBJ1-5 gives the whole variable domain KAGVTQTPRYLIKTRGQQVTLSCSPISGHRSVSWYQQTPGQGLQFLFEYFSETQRNKGNFPGRFSGRQFSNSRSEMNVSTLELGDSALYLCASSDSQPQHFGDGTRLSIL.

V gene TRBV4-2 combines with J gene TRBJ1-5, with D possibly TRBD1 on 6 matching bases. The CDR3 is made up of 18 amino acids. V lost 4 bases and J 3 bases, leaving 22 bases between the germline ends. The V gene's germline CDR1 is LGHNA and CDR2 YNFKEQ. CDR3 nucleotide sequence: TGTGCCAGCAGCCCGAGTCCTTGGGCTGGACAGCTCAATCAGCCCCAGCATTTT. As protein: CASSPSPWAGQLNQPQHF.

This clone has only one observation. This sequence joins TRBV24-1 and TRBJ2-2; 7 bases are shared with TRBD1. The CDR3 has 14 residues. CDR1 and CDR2 from the germline V gene are KGHDR and SFDVKD. The J segment lost 3 bases and the V segment lost 7 bases, leaving 4 bases of the junction unmatched. CDR3 in amino acids: CATRVTGDTGELFF. The DNA of the CDR3 is TGTGCCACCAGAGTAACAGGGGACACCGGGGAGCTGTTTTTT.

This clone has more than one count but fewer than ten. The gene calls are TRBV10-3 and TRBJ1-2; TRBD1 agrees at 10 bases. The germline V gene encodes CDR1 ENHRY and CDR2 SYGVKD. The CDR3 length is 13 residues. The V segment lost 10 bases and the J segment 3 bases; nucleotides outside the gene matches: 5. The CDR3 DNA reads TGTGCCAATGCCGGGACAGGGGACTATGGCTACACCTTC. Translation gives CANAGTGDYGYTF.

The CDR3 spells CASSLEGTANQPQHF. The CDR3, as DNA: TGTGCCAGCAGCTTAGAGGGGACAGCAAATCAGCCCCAGCATTTT. The J gene is TRBJ1-5, the V gene TRBV7-9, with TRBD1 matching over 7 bases. The CDR3 length is 15 residues. Unmatched junction bases numbered 4, after V lost 1 base and J lost 4 bases. From germline, CDR1 is SEHNR and CDR2 FQNEAQ (reference sequence).

Only a few counts were recorded for this clone. The rearrangement links TRBV27 to TRBJ2-2, with D possibly being TRBD1 (6 bases). Germline V lookup: CDR1 MNHEY, CDR2 SMNVEV (reference sequence). This CDR3 spans 14 amino acids. Trimming cost V 6 bases and J 5 bases, with 13 bases left between them. CDR3 sequence reads: CASSTGWVTGELFF. Written as DNA, the CDR3 is TGTGCCAGCAGCACAGGGTGGGTGACCGGGGAGCTGTTTTTT.

The chain employs TRBV19 and TRBJ1-5, with a weak D call TRBD1 (5 bases). The CDR3 extends over 14 amino acids. V was cut by 8 bases and J by 5 bases, with 16 bases left in between. Germline V gene lookup returns CDR1 LNHDA and CDR2 SQIVND (reference sequence). The CDR3 here is CASRSGWVDQPQHF. The CDR3 region has the DNA TGTGCCAGTCGGTCAGGGTGGGTAGATCAGCCCCAGCATTTT.

In this sample, this clone turned up a few times. The gene calls are TRBV30 and TRBJ2-1, with 10 bases matching TRBD2. Germline trimming cut 1 base from V and 1 base from J; bases unmatched to any gene: 4. The V gene's germline CDR1 is GTSNPN and CDR2 SVGIG (reference sequence). The CDR3 loop spans 16 amino acids. DNA for the CDR3: TGTGCCTGGAGTGGGGTAGCGGGGGGTTCCTACAATGAGCAGTTCTTC. Translating gives CAWSGVAGGSYNEQFF. Full variable domain (rest looked up from reference TRBV30 and TRBJ2-1): SQTIHQWPATLVQPVGSPLSLECTVEGTSNPNLYWYRQAAGRGLQLLFYSVGIGQISSEVPQNLSASRPQDRQFILSSKKLLLSDSGFYLCAWSGVAGGSYNEQFFGPGTRLTVL.